What follows are 30 T cell receptor beta chains derived from one specimen sequenced in a study of STAT5B mutations in CD4+ large granular lymphocyte leukemia. Measured with immunoSEQ multiplex PCR; TCRdb has only the in-frame clones, and not every one. The sample lists 30,000 to 40,000 clones; more than 70% were seen once. The specimen was CD4+ T cells from blood buffy coats. The receptors here all came from a human donor in good health.

The gene calls are TRBV7-8 and TRBJ1-2; D is unresolved. CDR1 is SGHVS, CDR2 FQNEAQ, per germline. The CDR3 extends over 17 amino acids. The V gene lost 1 base and the J gene lost 0 bases, with 15 bases spanning the gap. Written as DNA, the CDR3 is TGTGCCAGCAGCTTAGTAATCTTCGGCACCCCTAACTATGGCTACACCTTC. It codes for CASSLVIFGTPNYGYTF.

The rearrangement links TRBV5-1 to TRBJ2-3; D unresolved. The CDR3 has 14 amino acids. V lost 4 bases, J lost 5 bases, and 14 bases lay in between. Germline CDR1 SGHRS, CDR2 YFSETQ. This chain's CDR3 is CASSLYPEVDTQYF. In nucleotides, the CDR3 is TGCGCCAGCAGCCTGTACCCCGAGGTAGATACGCAGTATTTT.

This clone was detected once. The chain employs TRBV4-1 and TRBJ2-5; D is perhaps TRBD2 (6 bases). V gave up 1 base and J gave up 3 bases, with 12 bases separating them. Germline CDR1 reads MGHRA; CDR2 reads YSYEKL. This CDR3 has 15 amino acids. The CDR3 DNA reads TGCGCCAGCAGCCAAGGAAGCTTAGCGGAAGAGACCCAGTACTTC. Translating it yields CASSQGSLAEETQYF.

The chain has TRBV5-4 and TRBJ2-3; D is uncertain. The V end lost 4 bases, the J end lost 0 bases, and 9 bases lay between the germline ends. The CDR3 loop spans 14 amino acids. Germline V gene sequence: CDR1 SGHNT, CDR2 YYREEE (reference sequence). CDR3 amino acids: CASSRTLSTDTQYF. CDR3 nucleotide sequence: TGTGCCAGCAGCCGAACACTTAGCACAGATACGCAGTATTTT.

This clone has only one observation. This chain joins TRBV11-3 and TRBJ2-3, with D perhaps TRBD1 (6 bases). Trimming left V 5 bases short and J 4 bases short, with 10 bases between. The CDR3 covers 13 residues. CDR1 and CDR2 from the germline V gene are SGHNT and YENEEA. CDR3 amino acids: CASSGDRSDTQYF. The DNA of the CDR3 is TGTGCCAGCAGCGGAGACAGGTCAGATACGCAGTATTTT.

The V gene is TRBV6-1, the J gene TRBJ1-4, with D maybe TRBD1 (6 bases). Trimming removed 3 bases from V and 8 bases from J, with 19 bases in between. This CDR3 comprises 16 residues. Germline lookup yields CDR1 MNHNS and CDR2 SASEGT. CDR3 sequence reads: CASSDPQGPTREKLFF. The CDR3 region has the DNA TGTGCCAGCAGTGACCCACAGGGACCTACCAGGGAAAAACTGTTTTTT.

This chain uses TRBV6-4 with TRBJ2-3; D is unresolved. CDR1 MRHNA and CDR2 SNTAGT come from the germline V gene. This CDR3 has 14 amino acids. V shed 0 bases and J shed 4 bases, with 8 bases lying between them. CDR3 in DNA: TGTGCCAGCAGTGACTCCGCTAGTCCAGATACGCAGTATTTT. It translates to CASSDSASPDTQYF.

The rearrangement links TRBV6-6 to TRBJ2-5, with 10 bases lining up with TRBD2. CDR3 length equals 15 residues. CDR1 and CDR2 from the germline V gene are MNHNY and SVGAGI (reference sequence). The J segment lost 2 bases and the V segment lost 2 bases, leaving 2 bases of the junction unmatched. CDR3 sequence (DNA): TGTGCCAGCAGTTACGGACTAGCGGTTCAAGAGACCCAGTACTTC. Amino acids: CASSYGLAVQETQYF.

The genes are TRBV6-5 and TRBJ2-7, with 8 nucleotides matching TRBD1. Germline loops: CDR1 MNHEY, CDR2 SVGAGI. With V trimmed by 6 bases and J by 2 bases, 12 bases remained unmatched. The CDR3 is 16 residues long. The CDR3 here is CASRYGTGQPTYEQYF. The CDR3 nucleotides are TGTGCCAGCAGGTACGGGACAGGACAACCTACCTACGAGCAGTACTTC.

This chain links TRBV5-1 with TRBJ2-6, with D maybe TRBD2 (5 bases). CDR3 length equals 17 residues. Trimming shortened V by 5 bases and J by 2 bases, and 17 bases separated the two germline ends. Germline values: CDR1 SGHRS, CDR2 YFSETQ. Here the CDR3 reads CASRAGIRNAGANVLTF. CDR3 nucleotide sequence: TGCGCCAGCAGGGCCGGGATCCGTAACGCTGGGGCCAACGTCCTGACTTTC.

This clone has a handful of counts. The chain has TRBV18 and TRBJ1-6, with a weak D call TRBD1 (6 bases). CDR1 is KGHSH, CDR2 LQKENI, per germline. The V gene lost 3 bases and the J gene lost 7 bases, with 16 bases spanning the gap. CDR3 size: 16 residues. CDR3 region: CASSPKGGNANSPLHF. In DNA form, the CDR3 reads TGTGCCAGCTCACCGAAGGGGGGCAACGCCAATTCACCCCTCCACTTT.

This clone was recorded a few times. The chain recombines TRBV11-2 with TRBJ2-7, with D perhaps matching TRBD1 (6 bases). Per germline, CDR1 SGHAT and CDR2 FQNNGV. The V gene lost 3 bases and the J gene lost 4 bases, with 16 bases spanning the gap. The CDR3 sequence is 15 residues long. CDR3 nucleotide sequence: TGTGCCAGCAGCTTCTCCACCCTACAGGGTTACGAGCAGTACTTC. As protein: CASSFSTLQGYEQYF. Combining the CDR3 with reference TRBV11-2 and TRBJ2-7 gives the whole variable domain EAGVAQSPRYKIIEKRQSVAFWCNPISGHATLYWYQQILGQGPKLLIQFQNNGVVDDSQLPKDRFSAERLKGVDSTLKIQPAKLEDSAVYLCASSFSTLQGYEQYFGPGTRLTVT.

This clone was seen a few times. The gene calls are TRBV6-5 and TRBJ1-5; D call uncertain. The V gene's germline CDR1 is MNHEY and CDR2 SVGAGI. The CDR3 is made up of 15 amino acids. V lost 0 bases to trimming and J lost 3 bases, with 9 bases between them. This chain's CDR3 is CASSYSWGNNQPQHF. The CDR3 DNA follows: TGTGCCAGCAGTTACTCGTGGGGAAACAATCAGCCCCAGCATTTT.

The chain has TRBV9 and TRBJ2-3; D unresolved. Germline CDR1 SGDLS, CDR2 YYNGEE. With 0 bases removed from V and 7 bases from J, the gap between germline ends came to 15 bases. CDR3 size: 15 residues. The DNA for the CDR3 is TGTGCCAGCAGCGTAGCCGTAGGGTTAGTATATACGCAGTATTTT. Its translation is CASSVAVGLVYTQYF.

The table lists this clone with a count of one. The chain couples TRBV18 to TRBJ2-1; possibly TRBD1 for D (6 bases). V gave up 2 bases and J gave up 16 bases, with 18 bases separating them. Germline V gene data show CDR1 as KGHSH and CDR2 as LQKENI. The CDR3 extends over 13 amino acids. DNA of the CDR3: TGTGCCAGCTCACCAGGTGGGGGCGAGGGCGTTTTCTTC. This sequence encodes CASSPGGGEGVFF.

This chain links TRBV18 with TRBJ1-1; D gene uncertain. The CDR3 is 14 residues long. Per the germline V gene, CDR1 is KGHSH and CDR2 is LQKENI. V gave up 3 bases and J gave up 1 base, with 9 bases separating them. CDR3 residues: CASSPSRENTEAFF. The CDR3 bases are TGTGCCAGCTCACCTTCCCGGGAGAACACTGAAGCTTTCTTT.

As DNA, the CDR3 is TGTGCCAGCAGCTTAGCCTGGGAGGTTGACGAGCAGTACTTC. Translated, it gives CASSLAWEVDEQYF. J is TRBJ2-7 and V is TRBV7-8, with a possible D match to TRBD2 (6 bases). Per the germline V gene, CDR1 is SGHVS and CDR2 is FQNEAQ. V was trimmed by 0 bases and J by 5 bases, leaving 11 bases between them. The CDR3 consists of 14 residues.

This rearrangement joins TRBV6-1 to TRBJ1-1, with 7 bases identical to TRBD1. Losses at the gene ends were 2 bases for V and 2 bases for J; bases not matched to a gene: 2. CDR3 size: 14 residues. In germline, CDR1 is MNHNS, CDR2 SASEGT. CDR3 protein: CASSENRGNTEAFF. The CDR3 region has the DNA TGTGCCAGCAGTGAAAACAGGGGTAACACTGAAGCTTTCTTT.

This rearrangement joins TRBV14 to TRBJ1-3; D remains ambiguous. The CDR3 has 14 residues. CDR1 and CDR2 from the germline V gene are SGHDN and FVKESK. Trimming removed 5 bases at V and 0 bases at J, with 8 bases between. The CDR3 spells CASSASGSGNTIYF. CDR3 sequence (DNA): TGTGCCAGCAGCGCATCAGGCTCTGGAAACACCATATATTTT.

V usage is TRBV18 and J usage is TRBJ1-2, with TRBD1 matching 8 bases. The CDR3 is made up of 16 amino acids. CDR1 and CDR2 (germline): KGHSH, LQKENI. Unmatched junction bases numbered 8, after V lost 0 bases and J lost 5 bases. CDR3 DNA: TGTGCCAGCTCACCACCGGCATCTCGACAGGGGTATGGCTACACCTTC. It codes for CASSPPASRQGYGYTF.

V and J are TRBV5-3 and TRBJ2-7; TRBD2 aligns across 15 bases. TRBV5-3 is given ORF status, its function remaining uncertain. This CDR3 spans 17 amino acids. V lost 4 bases to trimming and J lost 0 bases; unmatched junction nucleotides: 5. For the CDR3, the DNA is TGTGCCAGAAGCCAGGGACTAGCGGGGGGCAGCTCCTACGAGCAGTACTTC. As protein: CARSQGLAGGSSYEQYF.

This clone was picked up a small number of times. The V and J genes are TRBV7-6 and TRBJ2-2; TRBD1 matches 12 bases. There are 15 residues in the CDR3. The junction had 3 bases not matched to a gene; V was cut back by 3 bases and J by 7 bases. Per germline, CDR1 SGHVS and CDR2 FNYEAQ. The CDR3 reads CASSLGQGAGGELFF. The CDR3, as DNA: TGTGCCAGCAGCTTGGGACAGGGGGCCGGCGGGGAGCTGTTTTTT.

The genes are TRBV7-2 and TRBJ2-7; 8 bases are shared with TRBD1. The CDR3 runs to 15 residues. The V gene's germline CDR1 is SGHTA and CDR2 FQGNSA. Germline trimming cut 4 bases from V and 1 base from J; bases unmatched to any gene: 6. CDR3 sequence: CASSSLTGVSYEQYF. As DNA, the CDR3 is TGTGCCAGCAGCTCCTTGACAGGGGTTTCCTACGAGCAGTACTTC.

This rearrangement joins TRBV9 to TRBJ2-2, with 8 bases lining up with TRBD2. This CDR3 has 15 residues. Germline lookup yields CDR1 SGDLS and CDR2 YYNGEE. V lost 4 bases, J lost 2 bases, and 4 bases stayed unmatched. The CDR3 DNA reads as TGTGCCAGCAGCCCGCGGGGGGACAACACCGGGGAGCTGTTTTTT. Protein product: CASSPRGDNTGELFF.

V gene TRBV30 combines with J gene TRBJ2-7; TRBD2 matches 12 bases. Per germline, CDR1 GTSNPN and CDR2 SVGIG (reference sequence). The CDR3 spans 14 residues. V lost 4 bases and J lost 3; bases outside the gene matches: 4. DNA of the CDR3: TGTGCCTGGACCGCTAGCGGGGGGGACTACGAGCAGTACTTC. This codes for CAWTASGGDYEQYF.

The rearrangement joins TRBV14 to TRBJ1-2; D gene uncertain. This CDR3 is 12 amino acids long. CDR1 and CDR2 (germline): SGHDN, FVKESK. With 1 base removed from V and 0 bases from J, the gap between germline ends came to 0 bases. The chain's CDR3 is CASSQANYGYTF. CDR3 bases: TGTGCCAGCAGCCAAGCTAACTATGGCTACACCTTC.

CDR3 in DNA: TGTGCCAGCAGTGACTCGCGTCGGGAGGCCTACAATGAGCAGTTCTTC. Protein product: CASSDSRREAYNEQFF. The chain recombines TRBV6-4 with TRBJ2-1, with 7 bases aligning to TRBD2. J was trimmed by 2 bases and V by 0 bases; bases with no gene match: 4. The CDR3 consists of 16 residues. Germline V gene data show CDR1 as MRHNA and CDR2 as SNTAGT.

Here the CDR3 DNA reads TGTGCCAGCAGCCAAGTCAACACCGGGGAGCTGTTTTTT. It is translated as CASSQVNTGELFF. The chain joins TRBV7-9 to TRBJ2-2, with D unresolved. This CDR3 is 13 amino acids long. Germline V gives CDR1 SEHNR, CDR2 FQNEAQ (reference sequence). Trimming cost V 5 bases and J 2 bases, with 6 bases left between them.

The chain couples TRBV29-1 to TRBJ2-6; unclear D gene. The CDR3 length is 13 residues. V gave up 7 bases and J gave up 0 bases, with 7 bases separating them. The V gene's germline CDR1 is SQVTM and CDR2 ANQGSEA. CDR3 sequence (DNA): TGCAGCGCAGAGACCTCTGGGGCCAACGTCCTGACTTTC. Protein: CSAETSGANVLTF.

This clone has only a few counts. J is TRBJ1-6 and V is TRBV6-1, with TRBD1 matching over 8 bases. With V trimmed by 1 base and J by 10 bases, 12 bases remained unmatched. Germline CDR1 is MNHNS and CDR2 is SASEGT. The CDR3 contains 17 residues. The chain's CDR3 is CASSEVWYGQGESPLHF. The CDR3 bases are TGTGCCAGCAGTGAAGTTTGGTACGGACAGGGTGAGTCACCCCTCCACTTT.